This T cell receptor (beta chain) originates from a study of T cells after yellow fever vaccination. In germline, CDR1 is LGHNA, CDR2 YSLEER. Trimming took off 4 bases at V and 0 bases at J, with 16 bases between the two ends. The CDR3 totals 17 residues. Regarding the study as a whole: Abundant clonotypes from the bulk population could contaminate FACS-sorted repertoires. Primary-vaccination clones mostly resurfaced post-booster (nearly 97% CD4, about 87% CD8).

As regards this clonotype: The antigen is unknown.

Template switching by 5'RACE produced TCR cDNA, adding a universal primer site and UMIs. MiXCR, run by TCRdb on the 5' RACE reads, gives a single entry per CDR3 protein. The data show more than 90,000 distinct CDR3 sequences, 8.4% seen once. The specimen comprised CD8+ T cells sorted from PBMCs, sampled 45 days after the yellow fever booster vaccination. The clonotype was recovered from a man aged 25-45 years who received the YFV17D yellow fever vaccine. The rearrangement uses TRBV4-3 and TRBJ2-1; D is possibly TRBD1 or TRBD2 (5 bases each). The CDR3 spells CASSPSIGTSSYNEQFF. The CDR3, as DNA: TGCGCCAGCAGCCCGTCAATTGGGACGAGCTCCTACAATGAGCAGTTCTTC.